Below are 22 T cell receptor beta chains sequenced from a single sample in a study of T cell responses to AZD1222 COVID-19 vaccine. Produced via immunoSEQ multiplex PCR; TCRdb's table is partial and in-frame only. The sample consists of 150,000 to 200,000 clones, 85% to 95% of them appearing once. The sequenced sample was peripheral blood, obtained on day 0 of AZD1222 vaccination. The receptors derive from an adult in good health.

The chain uses TRBV28 and TRBJ2-7, with 8 bases fitting TRBD1. CDR1 MDHEN and CDR2 SYDVKM come from the germline V gene. Germline trimming cut 5 bases from V and 3 bases from J; bases unmatched to any gene: 6. The CDR3 sequence is 14 residues long. In DNA, the CDR3 is TGTGCCAGCAGTACAGGACAGGGCCTCTACGAGCAGTACGTC. The encoded protein is CASSTGQGLYEQYV.

This sequence joins TRBV6-6 and TRBJ1-4; D is possibly TRBD1 (6 bases). The germline V gene has CDR1 MNHNY and CDR2 SVGAGI (reference sequence). The V and J ends lost 0 bases and 5 bases respectively, with 13 bases between them. This CDR3 is built from 16 residues. The CDR3 nucleotides are TGTGCCAGCAGTTACTCGGGGGCCGGACAGAATGAAAAACTGTTTTTT. It specifies CASSYSGAGQNEKLFF.

In nucleotides, the CDR3 is TGTGCCAGCAGCCCGGGACAGGGGACTATCTACGAGCAGTACGTC. Its translation: CASSPGQGTIYEQYV. The rearrangement joins TRBV5-6 to TRBJ2-7, with 10 nucleotides matching TRBD1. The germline V gene has CDR1 SGHDT and CDR2 YYEEEE. J lost 3 bases, V lost 4 bases, and 7 bases had no gene match. The CDR3 is made up of 15 amino acids.

The CDR3 protein is CAISEGSFMKPQHF. CDR3 bases: TGTGCCATCAGTGAAGGTTCCTTCATGAAACCCCAGCATTTT. The gene calls are TRBV10-3 and TRBJ1-5; unclear D gene. V gave up 3 bases and J gave up 10 bases, with 16 bases separating them. The germline V gene encodes CDR1 ENHRY and CDR2 SYGVKD. There are 14 residues in the CDR3.

The chain recombines TRBV9 with TRBJ2-2, with D possibly being TRBD1 (6 bases). The ends were cut back, 0 bases at V and 1 base at J, with 10 bases in the middle. Germline V gene lookup returns CDR1 SGDLS and CDR2 YYNGEE. CDR3 size: 16 residues. The DNA of the CDR3 is TGTGCCAGCAGCGTAGGCCCAGGGGAGAACACCGGGGAGCTGTTTTTT. Encoded protein: CASSVGPGENTGELFF.

Here the CDR3 reads CASRLTTESSYNSPLHF. The CDR3 DNA reads TGCGCCAGCAGACTTACGACGGAGAGCTCCTATAATTCACCCCTCCACTTT. The chain has TRBV5-1 and TRBJ1-6; D ambiguous. With 5 bases removed from V and 0 bases from J, the gap between germline ends came to 15 bases. The CDR3 extends over 17 amino acids. Germline loops: CDR1 SGHRS, CDR2 YFSETQ. Full variable domain (outside the CDR3, taken from reference TRBV5-1 and TRBJ1-6): KAGVTQTPRYLIKTRGQQVTLSCSPISGHRSVSWYQQTPGQGLQFLFEYFSETQRNKGNFPGRFSGRQFSNSRSEMNVSTLELGDSALYLCASRLTTESSYNSPLHFGNGTRLTVT.

This clone was picked up a small number of times. The chain employs TRBV5-5 and TRBJ2-7, with D possibly being TRBD2 (7 bases). This CDR3 spans 17 amino acids. Trimming removed 0 bases from V and 1 base from J, with 17 bases in between. Germline assignment: CDR1 SGHKS and CDR2 YYEKEE (reference sequence). CDR3: CASSLEDRGAESYEQYV. The CDR3 DNA sequence: TGTGCCAGCAGCTTGGAGGATCGGGGGGCTGAATCCTACGAGCAGTACGTC.

The chain recombines TRBV6-5 with TRBJ2-7; D is possibly TRBD2 (6 bases). The CDR3 sequence is 14 residues long. Germline CDR1 MNHEY, CDR2 SVGAGI. Trimming shortened V by 8 bases and J by 2 bases, and 16 bases separated the two germline ends. CDR3 DNA sequence: TGTGCCAGCGGTAGGGACTGGGTAACCTACGAGCAGTACGTC. Protein sequence: CASGRDWVTYEQYV.

V gene TRBV7-6 combines with J gene TRBJ1-1, with D tentatively TRBD1 (5 bases). The CDR3 loop spans 14 amino acids. Trimming pared 5 bases from V and 0 bases from J, leaving 10 bases between. CDR1 SGHVS and CDR2 FNYEAQ come from the germline V gene. The CDR3 is CASSQTELNTEAFF. The CDR3 bases are TGTGCCAGCAGCCAGACAGAGCTGAACACTGAAGCTTTCTTT.

V usage is TRBV11-3 and J usage is TRBJ1-1; D call uncertain. There are 13 residues in the CDR3. Germline CDR1 reads SGHNT; CDR2 reads YENEEA. The germline V and J ends were trimmed by 3 bases and 1 base, with 6 bases remaining between them. CDR3 region: CASSFNGNTEAFF. The CDR3 DNA reads as TGTGCCAGCAGCTTTAACGGGAACACTGAAGCTTTCTTT.

The chain joins TRBV19 to TRBJ1-3, with 7 positions matching TRBD1. From germline, CDR1 is LNHDA and CDR2 SQIVND (reference sequence). The junction had 10 bases not matched to a gene; V was cut back by 5 bases and J by 0 bases. The length of the CDR3 is 17 residues. The CDR3 loop is CASSLSSRGSSGNTIYF. Written as DNA, the CDR3 is TGTGCCAGTAGTCTGAGTAGCAGGGGGTCCTCTGGAAACACCATATATTTT.

In this sample, this clone turned up a few times. The chain carries TRBV7-9 and TRBJ2-2; D is possibly TRBD2 (6 bases). V dropped 5 bases and J dropped 4 bases, with 17 bases sitting between them. The V gene's germline CDR1 is SEHNR and CDR2 FQNEAQ (reference sequence). The CDR3 is 16 residues long. The CDR3 sequence is CASSPYWGESTGELFF. The CDR3 DNA is TGTGCCAGCAGCCCTTATTGGGGGGAGAGCACCGGGGAGCTGTTTTTT.

The chain carries TRBV4-2 and TRBJ2-5; TRBD2 matches at 9 bases. V was pared by 0 bases and J by 7 bases, with 6 bases of the junction left unmatched. Germline CDR1 and CDR2: LGHNA and YNFKEQ. The CDR3 is 15 residues long. In DNA form, the CDR3 reads TGTGCCAGCAGCCAAGAATCTAGCGGGATCGGGACCCAGTACTTC. It yields the protein CASSQESSGIGTQYF.

The chain employs TRBV9 and TRBJ2-3; D is ambiguous. The CDR3 spans 13 residues. Looked up from germline, CDR1 is SGDLS and CDR2 is YYNGEE. Trimming shortened V by 0 bases and J by 3 bases, and 5 bases separated the two germline ends. For the CDR3, the DNA is TGTGCCAGCAGCGTAGACCGAACAGATACGCAGTATTTT. It encodes CASSVDRTDTQYF.

This chain links TRBV28 with TRBJ1-2; D ambiguous. Trimming cost V 5 bases and J 1 base, with 17 bases left between them. Germline CDR1 MDHEN, CDR2 SYDVKM. This CDR3 has 16 residues. The CDR3 DNA sequence: TGTGCCAGCAGTCCACCGGGAGGAACGATTAACTATGGCTACACCTTC. As protein: CASSPPGGTINYGYTF.

This chain uses TRBV7-9 with TRBJ1-2, with D hard to call. Germline CDR1 reads SEHNR; CDR2 reads FQNEAQ (reference sequence). The ends were cut back, 1 base at V and 6 bases at J, with 9 bases in the middle. The CDR3 runs to 13 residues. The CDR3 coding sequence is TGTGCCAGCAGCTTAGGGTCGGGGAATGGCTACACCTTC. Its protein is CASSLGSGNGYTF.

The chain couples TRBV10-3 to TRBJ2-1; TRBD1 aligns across 7 bases. V lost 3 bases, J lost 2 bases, and 13 bases stayed unmatched. CDR1 and CDR2 (germline): ENHRY, SYGVKD. The CDR3 extends over 18 amino acids. DNA for the CDR3: TGTGCCATCAGTGACCCCCAGGGGACAGAGCGAACCTACAATGAGCAGTTCTTC. Residues: CAISDPQGTERTYNEQFF.

This sequence joins TRBV19 and TRBJ1-2, with D possibly being TRBD1 (6 bases). The CDR3 runs 14 residues. Trimming cost V 6 bases and J 0 bases, with 11 bases left between them. Germline V gene sequence: CDR1 LNHDA, CDR2 SQIVND (reference sequence). The CDR3: CASRGDTTNYGYTF. Here the CDR3 DNA reads TGTGCCAGTAGAGGGGACACCACTAACTATGGCTACACCTTC.

This chain joins TRBV5-6 and TRBJ1-2; the D is unclear. Germline values: CDR1 SGHDT, CDR2 YYEEEE. With 0 bases removed from V and 5 bases from J, the gap between germline ends came to 14 bases. This CDR3 contains 15 residues. CDR3 sequence: CASSLAWRQYYGYTF. Here the CDR3 DNA reads TGTGCCAGCAGCTTGGCGTGGCGGCAGTATTATGGCTACACCTTC.

The rearrangement joins TRBV7-9 to TRBJ2-6; possible D gene TRBD2, 5 bases. From germline, CDR1 is SEHNR and CDR2 FQNEAQ (reference sequence). This CDR3 has 16 residues. Trimming took 5 bases from V and 0 from J, leaving 11 bases between them. In DNA form, the CDR3 reads TGTGCCAGCAGCCCTGGACTGACCTCTGGGGCCAACGTCCTGACTTTC. Translating it yields CASSPGLTSGANVLTF.

This clone has only a few counts. The chain uses TRBV7-9 and TRBJ1-2; no reliable D call. The V and J ends lost 5 bases and 5 bases respectively, with 15 bases between them. CDR1 SEHNR and CDR2 FQNEAQ come from the germline V gene (reference sequence). CDR3 size: 14 residues. As DNA, the CDR3 is TGTGCCAGCAGCCCCGACACAGCTAGGTATGGCTACACCTTC. It is translated as CASSPDTARYGYTF.

The chain couples TRBV5-5 to TRBJ1-1; D is uncertain. V dropped 3 bases and J dropped 1 base, with 13 bases sitting between them. CDR1 is SGHKS and CDR2 is YYEKEE in the germline V gene (reference sequence). This CDR3 has 15 residues. CDR3 in amino acids: CASSYLGPGNTEAFF. The CDR3 coding sequence is TGTGCCAGCAGCTACCTTGGACCGGGGAACACTGAAGCTTTCTTT.